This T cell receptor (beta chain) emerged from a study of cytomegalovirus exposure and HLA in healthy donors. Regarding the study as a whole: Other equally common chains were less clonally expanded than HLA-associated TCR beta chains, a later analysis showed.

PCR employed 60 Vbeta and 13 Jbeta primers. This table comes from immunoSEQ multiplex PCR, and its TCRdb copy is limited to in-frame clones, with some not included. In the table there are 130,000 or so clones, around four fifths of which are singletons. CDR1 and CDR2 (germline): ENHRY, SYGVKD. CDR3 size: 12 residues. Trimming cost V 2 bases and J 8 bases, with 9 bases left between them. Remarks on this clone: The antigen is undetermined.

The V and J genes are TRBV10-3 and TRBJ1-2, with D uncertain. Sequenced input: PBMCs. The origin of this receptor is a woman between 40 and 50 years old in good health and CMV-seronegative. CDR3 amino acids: CAISENGWGYTF. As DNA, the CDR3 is TGTGCCATCAGTGAGAACGGGTGGGGCTACACCTTC.